Below are 22 T cell receptor beta chains sequenced from a single sample in a study of blood T cell repertoires in COVID-19. TCRdb's copy holds only in-frame clones and misses some; the assay was immunoSEQ multiplex PCR. In the table there are about 170,000 clones, approximately 77% of which are singletons. Sequenced input: peripheral blood. The source of these receptors is a woman of 80 years or more with active or convalescent COVID-19.

The chain carries TRBV5-4 and TRBJ1-3; D may be TRBD1 (6 bases). The V gene lost 3 bases and the J gene lost 4 bases, with 14 bases spanning the gap. The germline V gene has CDR1 SGHNT and CDR2 YYREEE (reference sequence). The CDR3 length is 15 residues. CDR3 sequence reads: CASSSAGGSGNTIYF. CDR3 coding DNA: TGTGCCAGCAGCTCGGCGGGGGGCTCGGGAAACACCATATATTTT.

The chain uses TRBV28 and TRBJ1-5; D remains ambiguous. The V gene lost 9 bases and the J gene lost 0 bases, with 6 bases spanning the gap. CDR1 is MDHEN and CDR2 is SYDVKM in the germline V gene. This CDR3 has 12 residues. The DNA of the CDR3 is TGTGCCAGTCGTTATAGCAATCAGCCCCAGCATTTT. Encoded protein: CASRYSNQPQHF.

The V call is TRBV6-1, the J call TRBJ2-3; a weak D match, TRBD2 (6 bases). CDR1 and CDR2 from the germline V gene are MNHNS and SASEGT. V lost 0 bases and J lost 14, with 12 bases in between. There are 12 residues in the CDR3. CDR3 nucleotides: TGTGCCAGCAGTGAAGCGTGGGGGGTAGGGTATTTT. Its translation is CASSEAWGVGYF.

This clone was observed a single time. The chain uses TRBV11-2 and TRBJ2-1; 12 positions match TRBD2. Germline CDR1 reads SGHAT; CDR2 reads FQNNGV. The J segment lost 7 bases and the V segment lost 5 bases, leaving 6 bases of the junction unmatched. This CDR3 contains 15 residues. CDR3 sequence reads: CASSPTSGSGNEQFF. Here the CDR3 DNA reads TGTGCCAGCAGCCCGACTAGCGGGAGTGGAAATGAGCAGTTCTTC.

This clone occurred once. The chain has TRBV27 and TRBJ1-1; D is unclear. Trimming took 4 bases from V and 3 from J, leaving 9 bases between them. The CDR3 is made up of 13 amino acids. The V gene's germline CDR1 is MNHEY and CDR2 SMNVEV (reference sequence). The CDR3 loop reads CASSSRRDTEAFF. In DNA, the CDR3 is TGTGCCAGCAGTTCCCGGCGGGACACTGAAGCTTTCTTT.

The rearrangement joins TRBV3-1 (or the pseudogene TRBV3-2) to TRBJ2-5; perhaps TRBD2 as D (6 bases). Germline V lookup: CDR1 LGHDT, CDR2 YNNKEL (reference sequence). The CDR3 runs to 14 residues. V was cut by 1 base and J by 5 bases, with 11 bases left in between. The CDR3 region has the DNA TGTGCCAGCAGCCAAGTTCAGGGAGGCGAGACCCAGTACTTC. It specifies CASSQVQGGETQYF.

V gene TRBV5-8 combines with J gene TRBJ1-1, with D possibly being TRBD1 (5 bases). The CDR3 is 15 amino acids. Trimming removed 4 bases from V and 0 bases from J, with 13 bases in between. Germline V lookup: CDR1 SGHTS, CDR2 YDEGEE. The chain's CDR3 is CASSLRTYMNTEAFF. The DNA for the CDR3 is TGTGCCAGCAGCCTCCGGACATACATGAACACTGAAGCTTTCTTT.

The chain employs TRBV5-1 and TRBJ2-1, with TRBD2 identical over 9 bases. Germline V gene sequence: CDR1 SGHRS, CDR2 YFSETQ. J was trimmed by 4 bases and V by 0 bases; bases with no gene match: 2. The CDR3 spans 15 residues. The DNA of the CDR3 is TGCGCCAGCAGCTTGGGACTAGCGGCATACAATGAGCAGTTCTTC. It specifies CASSLGLAAYNEQFF.

V gene TRBV11-3 combines with J gene TRBJ2-1; the match to TRBD1 covers 9 bases. The CDR3 has 17 amino acids. V lost 4 bases, J lost 9 bases, and 16 bases stayed unmatched. Germline V gene data show CDR1 as SGHNT and CDR2 as YENEEA. CDR3 in amino acids: CASSSLPLDRGGGEQFF. The CDR3 DNA reads as TGTGCCAGCAGCTCCCTCCCCTTGGACAGGGGCGGCGGTGAGCAGTTCTTC. The variable domain in full, with the rest retrieved from reference TRBV11-3 and TRBJ2-1, is EAGVVQSPRYKIIEKKQPVAFWCNPISGHNTLYWYLQNLGQGPELLIRYENEEAVDDSQLPKDRFSAERLKGVDSTLKIQPAELGDSAVYLCASSSLPLDRGGGEQFFGPGTRLTVL.

This clone appeared once. The CDR3 is CASSREAGLAGVGGELFF. For the CDR3, the DNA is TGCGCCAGCAGCCGAGAAGCGGGACTAGCGGGAGTAGGTGGGGAGCTGTTTTTT. The V and J genes are TRBV5-1 and TRBJ2-2; 14 nucleotides agree with TRBD2. Trimming removed 4 bases from V and 8 bases from J; junction bases left unmatched: 13. The germline V gene encodes CDR1 SGHRS and CDR2 YFSETQ. This CDR3 is 18 amino acids long.

The V and J genes are TRBV9 and TRBJ1-6, with D perhaps TRBD1 (5 bases). Germline assignment: CDR1 SGDLS and CDR2 YYNGEE. V was clipped by 0 bases and J by 8 bases, with 12 bases between them. The CDR3 loop spans 15 amino acids. CDR3 DNA sequence: TGTGCCAGCAGCGTAGGAGGACAAGGGGATTCACCCCTCCACTTT. This codes for CASSVGGQGDSPLHF.

This chain connects TRBV19 to TRBJ1-1, with D maybe TRBD1 (6 bases). The V gene lost 2 bases and the J gene lost 11 bases, with 15 bases spanning the gap. The germline gives CDR1 LNHDA, CDR2 SQIVND (reference sequence). The CDR3 length is 13 residues. CDR3 bases: TGTGCCAGTAGTATATGGCAGGGGATCGACGCTTTCTTT. It codes for CASSIWQGIDAFF.

V usage is TRBV5-6 and J usage is TRBJ1-2, with unresolved D. The length of the CDR3 is 12 residues. Trimming took off 4 bases at V and 7 bases at J, with 11 bases between the two ends. Germline assignment: CDR1 SGHDT and CDR2 YYEEEE. CDR3 nucleotides: TGTGCCAGCAGCCTCGGGGTCGCTGGCTACACCTTC. Residues: CASSLGVAGYTF.

V and J are TRBV2 and TRBJ2-1, with 13 positions matching TRBD2. CDR3 length equals 15 residues. Looked up from germline, CDR1 is SNHLY and CDR2 is FYNNEI. V gave up 4 bases and J gave up 3 bases; unmatched junction bases: 0. This chain's CDR3 is CASSGLAGGYNEQFF. CDR3 bases: TGTGCCAGCAGTGGACTAGCGGGGGGCTACAATGAGCAGTTCTTC.

The DNA of the CDR3 is TGTGCCAGCAGCCCACAGGAAAACTATGGCTACACCTTC. Residues: CASSPQENYGYTF. V usage is TRBV11-1 and J usage is TRBJ1-2; TRBD1 is a possible D gene (5 bases). The germline CDR1 and CDR2 sequences are SGHAT and FQDESV (reference sequence). Trimming took off 5 bases at V and 2 bases at J, with 9 bases between the two ends. There are 13 residues in the CDR3. Full variable domain (remainder filled in from reference TRBV11-1 and TRBJ1-2): EAEVAQSPRYKITEKSQAVAFWCDPISGHATLYWYRQILGQGPELLVQFQDESVVDDSQLPKDRFSAERLKGVDSTLKIQPAELGDSAMYLCASSPQENYGYTFGSGTRLTVV.

The CDR3 region is CATLPTAQFMNTEAFF. CDR3 DNA: TGTGCCACCCTTCCGACAGCACAATTCATGAACACTGAAGCTTTCTTT. The V and J genes are TRBV2 and TRBJ1-1; tentatively, D is TRBD1 (5 bases). Looked up from germline, CDR1 is SNHLY and CDR2 is FYNNEI. Trimming stripped 10 bases from V and 0 bases from J, with 21 bases between. This CDR3 is 16 amino acids long.

The chain recombines TRBV9 with TRBJ2-1, with D possibly being TRBD2 (7 bases). This CDR3 is built from 13 residues. Trimming took off 4 bases at V and 12 bases at J, with 17 bases between the two ends. Germline values: CDR1 SGDLS, CDR2 YYNGEE. The DNA of the CDR3 is TGTGCCAGCAGCCCTCAGGGGACGGGAGGGCAGTTCTTC. It codes for CASSPQGTGGQFF.

The V gene is TRBV4-1, the J gene TRBJ1-5, with D possibly being TRBD1 (5 bases). Germline V lookup: CDR1 MGHRA, CDR2 YSYEKL. Trimming stripped 4 bases from V and 1 base from J, with 11 bases between. The CDR3 totals 15 residues. The chain's CDR3 is CASSLWTMSNQPQHF. CDR3 nucleotides: TGCGCCAGCAGCCTGTGGACAATGAGCAATCAGCCCCAGCATTTT.

The chain couples TRBV3-1 (or the pseudogene TRBV3-2) to TRBJ1-4, with unresolved D. The length of the CDR3 is 11 residues. Trimming cost V 2 bases and J 14 bases, with 9 bases left between them. CDR1 LGHDT and CDR2 YNNKEL come from the germline V gene (reference sequence). Here the CDR3 reads CASSQTTLLFF. DNA for the CDR3: TGTGCCAGCAGCCAAACGACTTTGCTGTTTTTT.

Worth noting for this clone: This sample includes further DNA sequences coding for the same CDR3. The DNA of the CDR3 is TGCAGTGCTCGTCTTTCCGATACGCAGTATTTT. Its translation: CSARLSDTQYF. The chain links TRBV20-1 to TRBJ2-3; D is uncertain. The CDR3 sequence is 11 residues long. The germline V gene has CDR1 DFQATT and CDR2 SNEGSKA (reference sequence). Trimming took 5 bases from V and 6 from J, leaving 9 bases between them.

V usage is TRBV18 and J usage is TRBJ1-1; 9 bases agree with TRBD1. CDR1 KGHSH and CDR2 LQKENI come from the germline V gene. This CDR3 contains 16 residues. V lost 3 bases, J lost 3 bases, and 8 bases stayed unmatched. The CDR3 DNA follows: TGTGCCAGCTCACCTAACACAGGGGGCAGGGACACTGAAGCTTTCTTT. Its protein is CASSPNTGGRDTEAFF.

This chain connects TRBV5-4 to TRBJ2-7, with 9 bases matching TRBD2. The germline V gene encodes CDR1 SGHNT and CDR2 YYREEE (reference sequence). With 0 bases clipped from V and 0 bases from J, the junction kept 1 base outside the gene matches. This CDR3 region has 15 residues. CDR3 region: CASSLGTSVSYEQYF. CDR3 bases: TGTGCCAGCAGCTTGGGGACTAGCGTCTCCTACGAGCAGTACTTC.